These 19 T cell receptor beta chains share one sample of origin, sequenced in a study of blood T cell repertoires in COVID-19. Sequencing was performed with immunoSEQ multiplex PCR; in TCRdb, only in-frame clones are kept and a portion is missing. The sample includes tens of thousands of clones, 84% of them seen just once. Sequences were obtained from peripheral blood. Receptors were obtained from a human donor in a cohort sampled during active COVID-19.

This clone was detected once. V gene TRBV5-1 combines with J gene TRBJ2-4; 7 bases align to TRBD2. V lost 4 bases, J lost 1 base, and 5 bases stayed unmatched. CDR3 length: 15 residues. Germline values: CDR1 SGHRS, CDR2 YFSETQ. The CDR3: CASSRGEGAKNIQYF. The CDR3 DNA is TGCGCCAGCAGCCGGGGGGAGGGCGCCAAAAACATTCAGTACTTC.

This chain links TRBV5-1 with TRBJ1-6, with 7 bases fitting TRBD1. The CDR3 loop spans 15 amino acids. V shed 0 bases, J shed 10 bases, and the junction held 7 bases outside the gene matches. Per the germline V gene, CDR1 is SGHRS and CDR2 is YFSETQ. CDR3 loop: CASSLDRGGKSPLHF. Here the CDR3 DNA reads TGCGCCAGCAGCTTGGACAGGGGAGGCAAGTCACCCCTCCACTTT.

The chain has TRBV5-1 and TRBJ2-5, with D possibly TRBD1 on 6 matching bases. Germline V lookup: CDR1 SGHRS, CDR2 YFSETQ. Trimming left V 4 bases short and J 0 bases short, with 7 bases between. This CDR3 comprises 13 residues. CDR3 sequence (DNA): TGCGCCAGCAGCGGACAGAACCAAGAGACCCAGTACTTC. This codes for CASSGQNQETQYF. The full variable domain, its missing parts supplied by reference TRBV5-1 and TRBJ2-5, is KAGVTQTPRYLIKTRGQQVTLSCSPISGHRSVSWYQQTPGQGLQFLFEYFSETQRNKGNFPGRFSGRQFSNSRSEMNVSTLELGDSALYLCASSGQNQETQYFGPGTRLLVL.

The CDR3 DNA reads TGTGCCAGCAGCCCCAGACGGGGGTGGACCGGGGAGCTGTTTTTT. Amino acids: CASSPRRGWTGELFF. The chain has TRBV11-2 and TRBJ2-2; possibly TRBD2 for D (6 bases). Germline assignment: CDR1 SGHAT and CDR2 FQNNGV. The germline V and J ends were trimmed by 5 bases and 5 bases, with 15 bases remaining between them. CDR3 length: 15 residues.

The chain joins TRBV15 to TRBJ2-1; D gene unclear. The V and J ends lost 5 bases and 7 bases respectively, with 18 bases between them. The CDR3 sequence is 15 residues long. Germline assignment: CDR1 LNHNV and CDR2 YYDKDF (reference sequence). The CDR3 sequence: CATSHPQAGLNEQFF. Written as DNA, the CDR3 is TGTGCCACCAGCCATCCTCAAGCAGGATTAAATGAGCAGTTCTTC.

The chain uses TRBV29-1 and TRBJ2-5; tentative D call: TRBD2 (5 bases). This CDR3 has 11 amino acids. Germline CDR1 and CDR2: SQVTM and ANQGSEA. V shed 4 bases and J shed 4 bases, with 7 bases lying between them. The CDR3 nucleotides are TGCAGCGTTGCTGAGGGAGAGACCCAGTACTTC. This encodes CSVAEGETQYF.

DNA for the CDR3: TGTGCCAGCAGCAAAGGGACTAGCGGGTTTTACAATGAGCAGTTCTTC. Translated: CASSKGTSGFYNEQFF. J is TRBJ2-1 and V is TRBV7-9; 12 bases agree with TRBD2. The CDR3 has 16 residues. Germline V gene data show CDR1 as SEHNR and CDR2 as FQNEAQ (reference sequence). V lost 5 bases and J lost 4; bases outside the gene matches: 6.

The chain combines TRBV9 with TRBJ2-7; D may be TRBD1 (6 bases). This CDR3 comprises 14 residues. The germline V gene has CDR1 SGDLS and CDR2 YYNGEE. Trimming took 0 bases from V and 1 from J, leaving 8 bases between them. The CDR3 here is CASSVEDSSYEQYF. The CDR3 DNA reads as TGTGCCAGCAGCGTAGAGGACAGTTCCTACGAGCAGTACTTC.

This clone came up once. The V call is TRBV6-5, the J call TRBJ1-2; D not resolved. The CDR3 spans 12 residues. Germline CDR1 and CDR2: MNHEY and SVGAGI. The V end lost 5 bases, the J end lost 4 bases, and 8 bases lay between the germline ends. CDR3 sequence (DNA): TGTGCCAGCAGTAGGCAGGTCTATGGCTACACCTTC. Its protein is CASSRQVYGYTF.

The chain recombines TRBV19 with TRBJ1-1; 7 bases line up with TRBD1. The germline CDR1 and CDR2 sequences are LNHDA and SQIVND (reference sequence). Trimming cost V 6 bases and J 4 bases; bases outside gene matches: 8. CDR3 size: 14 residues. DNA for the CDR3: TGTGCCAGTAGCCAAGGGGGCGGCGGCACTGAAGCTTTCTTT. Protein sequence: CASSQGGGGTEAFF.

This rearrangement joins TRBV5-1 to TRBJ2-7; D call uncertain. The CDR3 spans 14 residues. Germline CDR1 SGHRS, CDR2 YFSETQ. V dropped 7 bases and J dropped 2 bases, with 16 bases sitting between them. This CDR3 reads CASAPAGGTYEQYF. The CDR3 region has the DNA TGCGCCAGCGCGCCGGCTGGCGGAACCTACGAGCAGTACTTC.

The J gene is TRBJ1-3, the V gene TRBV5-1; D might be TRBD1 (5 bases). Trimming took off 0 bases at V and 0 bases at J, with 10 bases between the two ends. The CDR3 has 16 residues. Germline V gene data show CDR1 as SGHRS and CDR2 as YFSETQ. This CDR3 reads CASSLEGPLSGNTIYF. The CDR3 DNA follows: TGCGCCAGCAGCTTGGAGGGGCCCCTCTCTGGAAACACCATATATTTT.

CDR3 DNA sequence: TGCGCCAGCAGCGTGACAGGGGGCGCGGATACGCAGTATTTT. Translation gives CASSVTGGADTQYF. The V gene is TRBV5-1, the J gene TRBJ2-3; 10 positions agree with TRBD1. This CDR3 has 14 residues. Germline V gene lookup returns CDR1 SGHRS and CDR2 YFSETQ. V was clipped by 4 bases and J by 6 bases; unmatched bases: 5. The whole variable domain, remainder taken from reference TRBV5-1 and TRBJ2-3, is KAGVTQTPRYLIKTRGQQVTLSCSPISGHRSVSWYQQTPGQGLQFLFEYFSETQRNKGNFPGRFSGRQFSNSRSEMNVSTLELGDSALYLCASSVTGGADTQYFGPGTRLTVL.

The CDR3 region has the DNA TGTGCCTGGAGAGCACAGGGAGATTCACCCCTCCACTTT. Translating gives CAWRAQGDSPLHF. This chain uses TRBV30 with TRBJ1-6, with TRBD1 as a possible D gene (6 bases). This CDR3 is built from 13 residues. Germline CDR1 is GTSNPN and CDR2 is SVGIG (reference sequence). The V end was cut by 3 bases, the J end by 8 bases, with 11 bases between. Supplemented by reference TRBV30 and TRBJ1-6, the full variable domain reads SQTIHQWPATLVQPVGSPLSLECTVEGTSNPNLYWYRQAAGRGLQLLFYSVGIGQISSEVPQNLSASRPQDRQFILSSKKLLLSDSGFYLCAWRAQGDSPLHFGNGTRLTVT.

The V and J genes are TRBV9 and TRBJ1-2, with 7 bases aligning to TRBD1. V lost 2 bases, J lost 2 bases, and 0 bases stayed unmatched. The CDR3 extends over 13 amino acids. Germline-derived CDR1 and CDR2 are SGDLS and YYNGEE. DNA for the CDR3: TGTGCCAGCAGCGTGACAGGGAACTATGGCTACACCTTC. Its translation is CASSVTGNYGYTF.

In its sample, this clone was seen once. The rearrangement uses TRBV30 and TRBJ2-5; 13 nucleotides align to TRBD2. The length of the CDR3 is 15 residues. CDR1 and CDR2 (germline): GTSNPN, SVGIG (reference sequence). V shed 3 bases, J shed 4 bases, and the junction held 5 bases outside the gene matches. For the CDR3, the DNA is TGTGCCTGGAGACTAGCGGGGGGGCCTCGAGAGACCCAGTACTTC. Residues: CAWRLAGGPRETQYF.

This rearrangement joins TRBV3-1 (or the pseudogene TRBV3-2) to TRBJ2-2; possible D gene TRBD1, 6 bases. The CDR3 loop spans 14 amino acids. Germline CDR1 LGHDT, CDR2 YNNKEL (reference sequence). V was clipped by 0 bases and J by 9 bases, with 11 bases between them. The CDR3 coding sequence is TGTGCCAGCAGCCAAGATTTGGGGGCCTGGGAGCTGTTTTTT. It specifies CASSQDLGAWELFF.

The chain links TRBV7-9 to TRBJ1-5; D not resolved. Trimming pared 5 bases from V and 4 bases from J, leaving 9 bases between. Looked up from germline, CDR1 is SEHNR and CDR2 is FQNEAQ (reference sequence). The CDR3 spans 13 residues. CDR3 bases: TGTGCCAGCAGCCGTGGGGAGAATCAGCCCCAGCATTTT. Translating gives CASSRGENQPQHF. Complete variable domain (other parts from reference TRBV7-9 and TRBJ1-5): DTGVSQNPRHKITKRGQNVTFRCDPISEHNRLYWYRQTLGQGPEFLTYFQNEAQLEKSRLLSDRFSAERPKGSFSTLEIQRTEQGDSAMYLCASSRGENQPQHFGDGTRLSIL.

The gene calls are TRBV6-6 and TRBJ1-5; 8 positions match TRBD1. J was trimmed by 4 bases and V by 6 bases; bases with no gene match: 8. The germline V gene has CDR1 MNHNY and CDR2 SVGAGI (reference sequence). This CDR3 is 15 amino acids long. Written as DNA, the CDR3 is TGTGCCAGCAGCTCTGGACAGGGAAGGAATCAGCCCCAGCATTTT. This codes for CASSSGQGRNQPQHF.